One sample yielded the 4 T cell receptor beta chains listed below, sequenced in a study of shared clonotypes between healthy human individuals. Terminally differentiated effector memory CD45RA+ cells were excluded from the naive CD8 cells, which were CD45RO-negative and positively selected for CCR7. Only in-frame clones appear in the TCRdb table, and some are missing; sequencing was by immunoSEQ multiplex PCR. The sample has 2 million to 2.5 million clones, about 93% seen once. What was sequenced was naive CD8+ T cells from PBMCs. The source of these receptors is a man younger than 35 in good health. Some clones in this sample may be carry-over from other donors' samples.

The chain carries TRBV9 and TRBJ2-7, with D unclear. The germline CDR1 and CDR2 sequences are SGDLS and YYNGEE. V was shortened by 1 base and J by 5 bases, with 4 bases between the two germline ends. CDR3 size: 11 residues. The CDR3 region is CASSVNNEQYF. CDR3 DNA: TGTGCCAGCAGCGTAAACAACGAGCAGTACTTC.

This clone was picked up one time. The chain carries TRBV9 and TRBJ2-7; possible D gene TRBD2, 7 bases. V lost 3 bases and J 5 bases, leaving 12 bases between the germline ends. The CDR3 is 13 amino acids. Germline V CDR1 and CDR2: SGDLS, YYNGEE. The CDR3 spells CASSEGGRHEQYF. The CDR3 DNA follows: TGTGCCAGCAGCGAGGGGGGGAGGCACGAGCAGTACTTC.

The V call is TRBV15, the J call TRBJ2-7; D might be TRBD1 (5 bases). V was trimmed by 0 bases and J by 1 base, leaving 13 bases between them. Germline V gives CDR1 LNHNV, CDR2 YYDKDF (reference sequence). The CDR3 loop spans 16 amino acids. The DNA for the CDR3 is TGTGCCACCAGCAGAGATCCCACAGGCGCATCCTACGAGCAGTACTTC. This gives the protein CATSRDPTGASYEQYF.

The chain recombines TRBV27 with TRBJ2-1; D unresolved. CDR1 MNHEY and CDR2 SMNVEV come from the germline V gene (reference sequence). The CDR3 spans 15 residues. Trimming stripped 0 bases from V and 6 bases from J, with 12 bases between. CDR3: CASSLSVGMLNEQFF. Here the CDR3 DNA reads TGTGCCAGCAGTTTATCCGTGGGTATGCTCAATGAGCAGTTCTTC.